This T cell receptor beta chain was documented in a study of T cells after yellow fever vaccination. The CDR3 runs 14 residues. The V and J ends lost 4 bases and 5 bases, in that order; junction bases with no gene match: 7. CDR1 SGHTA and CDR2 FQGNSA come from the germline V gene. Using its own MiXCR run on the 5' RACE reads, TCRdb lists one record per CDR3 protein. The sample holds a few hundred thousand distinct CDR3 sequences; roughly 3.5% are singletons and the top ten take around 22%. There are many counts of this clonotype. The V call is TRBV7-2, the J call TRBJ2-5; 7 bases are shared with TRBD2. The origin of this receptor is a man aged 18-30 years who received the YFV17D yellow fever vaccine. Here the sequenced sample was PBMCs, taken on the day of the yellow fever booster vaccination. The CDR3 sequence is CASSSGTIKETQYF. The CDR3 DNA reads TGTGCCAGCAGCTCCGGGACTATAAAGGAGACCCAGTACTTC. Together with reference TRBV7-2 and TRBJ2-5, the CDR3 gives the full variable domain: GAGVSQSPSNKVTEKGKDVELRCDPISGHTALYWYRQSLGQGLEFLIYFQGNSAPDKSGLPSDRFSAERTGGSVSTLTIQRTQQEDSAVYLCASSSGTIKETQYFGPGTRLLVL.